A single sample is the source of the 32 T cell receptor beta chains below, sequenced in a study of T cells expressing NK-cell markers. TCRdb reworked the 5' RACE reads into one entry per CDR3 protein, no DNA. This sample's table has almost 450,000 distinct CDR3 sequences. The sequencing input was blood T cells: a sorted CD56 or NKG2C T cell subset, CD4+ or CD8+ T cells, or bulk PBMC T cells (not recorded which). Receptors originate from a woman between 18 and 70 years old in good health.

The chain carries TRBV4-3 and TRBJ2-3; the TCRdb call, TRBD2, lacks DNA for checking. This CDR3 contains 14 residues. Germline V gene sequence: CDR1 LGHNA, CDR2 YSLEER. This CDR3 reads CASSQDQDSDTQYF.

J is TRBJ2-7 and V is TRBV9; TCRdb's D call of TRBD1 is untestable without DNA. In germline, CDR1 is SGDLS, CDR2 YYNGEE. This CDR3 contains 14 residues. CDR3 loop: CASTPGQGANEQYF.

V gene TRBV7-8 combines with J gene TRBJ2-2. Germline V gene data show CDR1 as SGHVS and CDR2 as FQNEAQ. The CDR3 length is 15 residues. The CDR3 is CASSLRKTDTGELFF.

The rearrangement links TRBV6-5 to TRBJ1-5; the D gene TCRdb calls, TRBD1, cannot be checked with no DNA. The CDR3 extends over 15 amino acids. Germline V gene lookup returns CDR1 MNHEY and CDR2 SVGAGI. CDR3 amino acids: CASSLQGIRNQPQHF.

The CDR3 sequence is CASSLFSVTTQETQYF. The chain combines TRBV12-3 or TRBV12-4 with TRBJ2-5. This CDR3 spans 16 amino acids.

The CDR3 sequence is CASSFGYSQETQYF. This sequence joins TRBV5-6 and TRBJ2-5. The germline CDR1 and CDR2 sequences are SGHDT and YYEEEE. There are 14 residues in the CDR3.

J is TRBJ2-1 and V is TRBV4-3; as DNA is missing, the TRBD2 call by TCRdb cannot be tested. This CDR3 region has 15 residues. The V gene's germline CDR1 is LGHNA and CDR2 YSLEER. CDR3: CASSQQVAGRNEQFF.

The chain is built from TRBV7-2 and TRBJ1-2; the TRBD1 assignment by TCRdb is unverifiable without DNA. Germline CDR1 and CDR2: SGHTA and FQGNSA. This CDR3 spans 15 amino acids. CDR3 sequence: CASTNRTGLIYGYTF.

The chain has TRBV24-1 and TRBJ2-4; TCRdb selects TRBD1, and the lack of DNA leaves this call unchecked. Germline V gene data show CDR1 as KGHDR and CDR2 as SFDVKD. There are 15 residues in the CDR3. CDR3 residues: CATSAPGDREDIQYF.

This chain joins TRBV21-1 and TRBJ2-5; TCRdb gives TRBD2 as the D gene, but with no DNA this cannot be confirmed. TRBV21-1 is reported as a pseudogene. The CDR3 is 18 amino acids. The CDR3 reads CASSKEGVQREGQETQYF.

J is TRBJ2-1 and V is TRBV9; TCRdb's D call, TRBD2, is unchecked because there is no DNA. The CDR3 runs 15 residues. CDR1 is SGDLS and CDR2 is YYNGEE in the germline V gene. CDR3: CASSVVAGGALEQFF.

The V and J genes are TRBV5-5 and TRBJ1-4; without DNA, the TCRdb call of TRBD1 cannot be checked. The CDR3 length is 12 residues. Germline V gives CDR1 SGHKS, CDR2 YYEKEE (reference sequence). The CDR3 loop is CASSPLEEKLFF.

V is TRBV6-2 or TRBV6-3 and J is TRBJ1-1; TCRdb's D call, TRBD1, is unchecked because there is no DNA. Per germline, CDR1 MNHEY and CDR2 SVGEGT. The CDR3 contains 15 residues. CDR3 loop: CASSYSPAEGAEAFF.

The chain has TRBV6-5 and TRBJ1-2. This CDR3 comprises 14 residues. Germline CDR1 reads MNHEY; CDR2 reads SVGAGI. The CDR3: CASSYGLEEFGYTF.

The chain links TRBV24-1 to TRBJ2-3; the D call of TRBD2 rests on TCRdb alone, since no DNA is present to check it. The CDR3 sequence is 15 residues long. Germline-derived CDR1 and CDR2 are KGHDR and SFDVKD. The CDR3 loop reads CATSDLSGDADTQYF.

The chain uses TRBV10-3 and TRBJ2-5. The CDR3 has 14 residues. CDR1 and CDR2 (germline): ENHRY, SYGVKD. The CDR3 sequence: CAISEPHTQETQYF.

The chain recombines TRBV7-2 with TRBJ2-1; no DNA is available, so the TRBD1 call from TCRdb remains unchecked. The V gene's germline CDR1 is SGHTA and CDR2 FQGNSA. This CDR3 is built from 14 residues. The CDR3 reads CATGQGTARNEQFF.

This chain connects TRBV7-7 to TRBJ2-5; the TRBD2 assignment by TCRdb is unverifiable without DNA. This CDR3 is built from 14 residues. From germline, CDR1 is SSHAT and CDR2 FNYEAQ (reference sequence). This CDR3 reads CASSEFSSGGTQYF. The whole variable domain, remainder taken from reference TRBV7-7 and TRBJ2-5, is GAGVSQSPRYKVTKRGQDVTLRCDPISSHATLYWYQQALGQGPEFLTYFNYEAQPDKSGLPSDRFSAERPEGSISTLTIQRTEQRDSAMYRCASSEFSSGGTQYFGPGTRLLVL.

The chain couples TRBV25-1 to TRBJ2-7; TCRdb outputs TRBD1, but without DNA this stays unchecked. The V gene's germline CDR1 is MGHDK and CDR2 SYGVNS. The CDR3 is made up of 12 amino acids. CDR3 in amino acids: CASGQYSYEQYF.

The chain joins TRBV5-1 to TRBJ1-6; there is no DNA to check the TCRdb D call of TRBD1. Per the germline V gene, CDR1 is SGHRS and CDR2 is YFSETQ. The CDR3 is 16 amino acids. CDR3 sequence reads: CASYRQDRGYNSPLHF.

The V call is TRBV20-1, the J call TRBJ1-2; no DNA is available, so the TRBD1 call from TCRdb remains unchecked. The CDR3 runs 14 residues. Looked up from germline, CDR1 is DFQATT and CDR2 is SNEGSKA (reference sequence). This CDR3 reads CSARDTGGGYGYTF.

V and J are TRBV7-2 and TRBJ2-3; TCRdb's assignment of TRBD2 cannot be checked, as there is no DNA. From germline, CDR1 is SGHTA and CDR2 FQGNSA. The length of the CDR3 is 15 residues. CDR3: CASSLAGGGADTQYF.

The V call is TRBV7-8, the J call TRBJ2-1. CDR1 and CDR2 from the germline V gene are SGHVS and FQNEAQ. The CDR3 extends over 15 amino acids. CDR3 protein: CASSFRTRLYNEQFF.

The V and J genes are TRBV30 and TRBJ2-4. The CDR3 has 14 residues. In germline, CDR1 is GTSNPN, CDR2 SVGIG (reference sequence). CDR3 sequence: CAWSVSIAKNIQYF.

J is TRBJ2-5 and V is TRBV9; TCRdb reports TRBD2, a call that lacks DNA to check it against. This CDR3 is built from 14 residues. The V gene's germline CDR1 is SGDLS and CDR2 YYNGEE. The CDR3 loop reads CASSAGTSRETQYF.

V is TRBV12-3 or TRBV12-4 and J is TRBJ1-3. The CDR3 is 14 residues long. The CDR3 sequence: CASSQRHSGNTIYF.

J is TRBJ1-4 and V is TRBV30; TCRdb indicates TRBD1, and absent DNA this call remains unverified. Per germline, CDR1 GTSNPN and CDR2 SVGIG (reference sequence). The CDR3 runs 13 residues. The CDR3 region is CASAEGGSEKLFF.

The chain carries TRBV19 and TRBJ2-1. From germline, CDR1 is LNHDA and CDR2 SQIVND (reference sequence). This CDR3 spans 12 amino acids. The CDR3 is CASSLEASEQFF.

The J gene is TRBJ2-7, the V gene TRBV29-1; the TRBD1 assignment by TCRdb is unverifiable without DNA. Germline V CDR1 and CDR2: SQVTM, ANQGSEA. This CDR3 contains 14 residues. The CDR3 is CSVEGDLGSYEQYF.

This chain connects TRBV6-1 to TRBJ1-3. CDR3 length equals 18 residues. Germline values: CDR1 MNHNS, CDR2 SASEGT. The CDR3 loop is CASSEVFPAGSSGNTIYF.

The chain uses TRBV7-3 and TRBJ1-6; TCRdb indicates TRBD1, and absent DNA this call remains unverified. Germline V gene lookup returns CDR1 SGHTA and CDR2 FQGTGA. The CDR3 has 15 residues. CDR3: CASSLGGGVNSPLHF.

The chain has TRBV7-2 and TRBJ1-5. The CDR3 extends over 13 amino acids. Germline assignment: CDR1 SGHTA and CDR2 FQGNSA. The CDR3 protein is CASSSGPNQPQHF.